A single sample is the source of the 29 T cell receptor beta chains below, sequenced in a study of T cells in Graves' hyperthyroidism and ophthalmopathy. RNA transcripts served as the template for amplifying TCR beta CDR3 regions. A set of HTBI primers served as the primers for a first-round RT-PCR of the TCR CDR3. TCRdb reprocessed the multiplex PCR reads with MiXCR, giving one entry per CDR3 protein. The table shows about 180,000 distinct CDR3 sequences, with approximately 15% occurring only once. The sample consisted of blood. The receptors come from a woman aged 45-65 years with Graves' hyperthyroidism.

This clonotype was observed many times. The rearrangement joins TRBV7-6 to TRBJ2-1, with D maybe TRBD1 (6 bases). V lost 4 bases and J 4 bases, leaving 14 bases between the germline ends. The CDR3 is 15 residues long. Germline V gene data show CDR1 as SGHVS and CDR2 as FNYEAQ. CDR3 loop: CASSWVTTGYNEQFF. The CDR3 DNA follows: TGTGCCAGCAGCTGGGTTACTACAGGGTACAATGAGCAGTTCTTC.

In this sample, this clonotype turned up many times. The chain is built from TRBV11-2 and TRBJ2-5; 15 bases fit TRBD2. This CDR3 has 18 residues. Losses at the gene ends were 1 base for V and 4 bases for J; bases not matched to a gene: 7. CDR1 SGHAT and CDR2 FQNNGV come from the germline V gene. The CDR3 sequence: CASSLAGLAGGPRETQYF. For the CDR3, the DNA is TGTGCCAGCAGCTTAGCCGGACTAGCGGGGGGGCCCCGAGAGACCCAGTACTTC. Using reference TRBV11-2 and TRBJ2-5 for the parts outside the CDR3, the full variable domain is EAGVAQSPRYKIIEKRQSVAFWCNPISGHATLYWYQQILGQGPKLLIQFQNNGVVDDSQLPKDRFSAERLKGVDSTLKIQPAKLEDSAVYLCASSLAGLAGGPRETQYFGPGTRLLVL.

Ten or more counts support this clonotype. CDR3 sequence (DNA): TGTGCCAGCAGCTTAAATTGGCCGGGGGGGCCTCCCGCAGATACGCAGTATTTT. It specifies CASSLNWPGGPPADTQYF. The chain couples TRBV7-9 to TRBJ2-3, with TRBD2 identical over 8 bases. Germline V gene data show CDR1 as SEHNR and CDR2 as FQNEAQ (reference sequence). The length of the CDR3 is 18 residues. J lost 4 bases, V lost 2 bases, and 14 bases had no gene match.

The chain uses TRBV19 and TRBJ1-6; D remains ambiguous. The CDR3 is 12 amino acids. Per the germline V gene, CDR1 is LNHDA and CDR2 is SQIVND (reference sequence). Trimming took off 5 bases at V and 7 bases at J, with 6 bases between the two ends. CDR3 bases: TGTGCCAGTAGTTTGAGGAATTCACCCCTCCACTTT. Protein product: CASSLRNSPLHF.

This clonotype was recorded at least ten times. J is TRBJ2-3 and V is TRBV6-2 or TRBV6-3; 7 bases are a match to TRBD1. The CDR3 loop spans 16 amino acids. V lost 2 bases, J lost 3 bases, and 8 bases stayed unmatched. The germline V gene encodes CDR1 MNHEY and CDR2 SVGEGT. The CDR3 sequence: CASSYEGAWGTDTQYF. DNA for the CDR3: TGTGCCAGCAGTTACGAGGGGGCCTGGGGGACAGATACGCAGTATTTT.

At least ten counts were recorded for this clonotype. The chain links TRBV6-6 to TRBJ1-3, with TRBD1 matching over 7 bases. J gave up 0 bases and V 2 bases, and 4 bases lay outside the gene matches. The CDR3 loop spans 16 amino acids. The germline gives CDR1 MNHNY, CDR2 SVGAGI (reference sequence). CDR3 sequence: CASSYPGGSSGNTIYF. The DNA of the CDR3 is TGTGCCAGCAGTTACCCAGGGGGATCCTCTGGAAACACCATATATTTT.

The CDR3 region is CATQWMAGEQFF. As DNA, the CDR3 is TGTGCCACCCAGTGGATGGCGGGGGAGCAGTTCTTC. This chain connects TRBV11-2 to TRBJ2-1; possible D gene TRBD2, 6 bases. The CDR3 extends over 12 amino acids. V was pared by 10 bases and J by 10 bases, with 17 bases between. Germline V CDR1 and CDR2: SGHAT, FQNNGV.

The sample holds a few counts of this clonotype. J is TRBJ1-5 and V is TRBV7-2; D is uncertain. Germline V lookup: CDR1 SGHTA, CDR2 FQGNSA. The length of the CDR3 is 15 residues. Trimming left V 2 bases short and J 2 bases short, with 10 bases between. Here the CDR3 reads CASSLSGNGNQPQHF. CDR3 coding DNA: TGTGCCAGCAGCTTAAGTGGGAACGGCAATCAGCCCCAGCATTTT.

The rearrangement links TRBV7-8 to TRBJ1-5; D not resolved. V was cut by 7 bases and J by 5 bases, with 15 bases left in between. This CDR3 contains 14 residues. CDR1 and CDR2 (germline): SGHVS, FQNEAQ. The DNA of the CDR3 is TGTGCCAGCACGGCAGCTGTCCCCGATCAGCCCCAGCATTTT. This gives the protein CASTAAVPDQPQHF.

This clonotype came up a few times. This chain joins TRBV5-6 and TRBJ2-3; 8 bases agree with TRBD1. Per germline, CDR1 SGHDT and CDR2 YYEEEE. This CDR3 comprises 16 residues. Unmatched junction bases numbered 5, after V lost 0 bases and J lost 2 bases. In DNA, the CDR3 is TGTGCCAGCAGCTTGGTGGGGACAGGTCCCACAGATACGCAGTATTTT. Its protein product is CASSLVGTGPTDTQYF.

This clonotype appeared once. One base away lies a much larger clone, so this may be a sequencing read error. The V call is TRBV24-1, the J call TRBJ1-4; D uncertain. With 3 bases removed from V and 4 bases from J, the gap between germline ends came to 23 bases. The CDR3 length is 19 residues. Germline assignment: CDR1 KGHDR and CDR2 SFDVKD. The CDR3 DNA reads TGTGCCACCAGTGATCCGACATCGGTGAGCATGACAATTAATGAAAAACTGTTTTTT. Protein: CATSDPTSVSMTINEKLFF.

DNA for the CDR3: TGTGCCAGCAGTTTTGAGGAAGTGTATGGCTACACCTTC. Translating it yields CASSFEEVYGYTF. This chain joins TRBV12-3 or TRBV12-4 and TRBJ1-2; D unresolved. The CDR3 is made up of 13 amino acids. The V end lost 3 bases, the J end lost 5 bases, and 10 bases lay between the germline ends.

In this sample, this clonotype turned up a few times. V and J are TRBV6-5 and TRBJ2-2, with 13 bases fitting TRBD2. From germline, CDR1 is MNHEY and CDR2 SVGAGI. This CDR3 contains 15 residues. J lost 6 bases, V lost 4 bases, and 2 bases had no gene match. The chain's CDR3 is CASSWTSGGSGELFF. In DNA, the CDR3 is TGTGCCAGCAGTTGGACTAGCGGGGGTTCCGGGGAGCTGTTTTTT.

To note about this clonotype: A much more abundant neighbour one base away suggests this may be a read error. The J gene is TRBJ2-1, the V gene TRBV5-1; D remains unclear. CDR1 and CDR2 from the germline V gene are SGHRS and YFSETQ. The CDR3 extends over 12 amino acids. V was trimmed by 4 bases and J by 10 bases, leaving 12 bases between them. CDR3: CASSPAPAEQFF. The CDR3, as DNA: TGCGCCAGCAGCCCCGCCCCAGCCGAGCAGTTCTTC.

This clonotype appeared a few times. The chain's CDR3 is CASSVGASTLGTEAFF. DNA for the CDR3: TGTGCCAGCAGCGTGGGAGCATCCACCCTGGGCACTGAAGCTTTCTTT. V usage is TRBV9 and J usage is TRBJ1-1; D is uncertain. V was cut by 2 bases and J by 4 bases, with 18 bases left in between. Germline V gives CDR1 SGDLS, CDR2 YYNGEE. The CDR3 sequence is 16 residues long.

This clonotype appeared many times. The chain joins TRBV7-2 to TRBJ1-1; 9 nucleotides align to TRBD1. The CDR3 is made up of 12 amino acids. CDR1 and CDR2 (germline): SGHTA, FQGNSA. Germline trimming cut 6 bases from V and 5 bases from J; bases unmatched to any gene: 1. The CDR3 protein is CASSGQGTEAFF. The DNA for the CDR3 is TGTGCCAGCAGTGGACAGGGGACTGAAGCTTTCTTT.

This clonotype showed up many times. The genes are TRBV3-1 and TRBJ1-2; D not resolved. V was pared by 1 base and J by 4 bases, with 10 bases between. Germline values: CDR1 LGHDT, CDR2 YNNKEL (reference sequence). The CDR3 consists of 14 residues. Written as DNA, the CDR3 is TGTGCCAGCAGCCAAGTACCGGAACTCTATGGCTACACCTTC. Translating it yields CASSQVPELYGYTF.

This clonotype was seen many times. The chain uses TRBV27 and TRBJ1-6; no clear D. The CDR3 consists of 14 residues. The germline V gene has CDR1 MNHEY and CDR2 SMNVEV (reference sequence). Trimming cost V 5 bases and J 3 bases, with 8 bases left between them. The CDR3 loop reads CASSLRGYNSPLHF. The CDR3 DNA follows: TGTGCCAGCAGTCTTCGGGGCTATAATTCACCCCTCCACTTT.

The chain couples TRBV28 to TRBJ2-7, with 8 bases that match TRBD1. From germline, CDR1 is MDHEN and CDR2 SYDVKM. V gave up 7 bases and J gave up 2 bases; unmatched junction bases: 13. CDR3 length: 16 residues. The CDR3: CASTRSGEQGAYEQYF. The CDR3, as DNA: TGTGCCAGCACCCGCTCCGGGGAACAGGGGGCCTACGAGCAGTACTTC.

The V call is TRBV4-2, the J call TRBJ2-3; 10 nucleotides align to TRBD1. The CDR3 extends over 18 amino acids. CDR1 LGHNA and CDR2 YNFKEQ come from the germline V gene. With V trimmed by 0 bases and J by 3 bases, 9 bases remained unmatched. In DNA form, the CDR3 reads TGTGCCAGCAGCCAAGATCAGGCGGGGACAGGGGATACAGATACGCAGTATTTT. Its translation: CASSQDQAGTGDTDTQYF.

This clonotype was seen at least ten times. CDR3 sequence reads: CASKTGRNSPLHF. In DNA, the CDR3 is TGTGCCAGCAAGACAGGGAGGAATTCACCCCTCCACTTT. The J gene is TRBJ1-6, the V gene TRBV6-2 or TRBV6-3; 7 nucleotides agree with TRBD1. The V gene end was trimmed by 7 bases and the J gene end by 7 bases; junction bases not matched to a gene: 4. Germline V gene data show CDR1 as MNHEY and CDR2 as SVGEGT. The CDR3 runs 13 residues.

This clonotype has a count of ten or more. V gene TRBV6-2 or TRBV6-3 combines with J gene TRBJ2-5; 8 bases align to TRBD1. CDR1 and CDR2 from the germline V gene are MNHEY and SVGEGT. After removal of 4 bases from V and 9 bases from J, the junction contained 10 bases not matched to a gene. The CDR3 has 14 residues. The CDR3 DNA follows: TGTGCCAGCAGTTTGGGACAGGCTCTTGGGGCCCAGTACTTC. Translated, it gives CASSLGQALGAQYF.

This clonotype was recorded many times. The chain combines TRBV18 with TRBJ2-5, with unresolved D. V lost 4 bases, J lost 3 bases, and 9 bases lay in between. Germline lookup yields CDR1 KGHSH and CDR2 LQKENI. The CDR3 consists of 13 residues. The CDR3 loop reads CASSLRWEETQYF. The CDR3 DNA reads TGTGCCAGCTCACTCCGATGGGAAGAGACCCAGTACTTC.

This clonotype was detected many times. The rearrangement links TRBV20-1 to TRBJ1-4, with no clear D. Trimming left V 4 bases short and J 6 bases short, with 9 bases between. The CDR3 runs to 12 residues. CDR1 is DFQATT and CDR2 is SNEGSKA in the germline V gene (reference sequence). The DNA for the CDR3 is TGCAGTGCTACGATTCTGGATGAAAAACTGTTTTTT. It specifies CSATILDEKLFF.

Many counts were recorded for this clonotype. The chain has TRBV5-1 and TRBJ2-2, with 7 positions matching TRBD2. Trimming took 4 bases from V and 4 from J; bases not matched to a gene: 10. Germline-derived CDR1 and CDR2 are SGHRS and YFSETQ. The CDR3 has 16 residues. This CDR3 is CASSKQPPGGTGELFF. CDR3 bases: TGCGCCAGCAGCAAACAACCCCCGGGAGGCACCGGGGAGCTGTTTTTT.

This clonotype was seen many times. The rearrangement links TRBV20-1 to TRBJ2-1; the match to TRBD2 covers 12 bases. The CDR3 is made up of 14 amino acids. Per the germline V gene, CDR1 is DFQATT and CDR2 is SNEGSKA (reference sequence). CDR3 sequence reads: CRRTSGIHSNEQFF. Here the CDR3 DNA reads TGCAGGAGGACTAGCGGGATTCACTCCAATGAGCAGTTCTTC.

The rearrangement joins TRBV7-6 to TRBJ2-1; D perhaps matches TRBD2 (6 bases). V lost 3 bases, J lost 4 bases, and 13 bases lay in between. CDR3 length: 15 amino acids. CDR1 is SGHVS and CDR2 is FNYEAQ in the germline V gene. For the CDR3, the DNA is TGTGCCAGCAGCTTCGGGACTCGCGGGTACAATGAGCAGTTCTTC. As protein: CASSFGTRGYNEQFF.

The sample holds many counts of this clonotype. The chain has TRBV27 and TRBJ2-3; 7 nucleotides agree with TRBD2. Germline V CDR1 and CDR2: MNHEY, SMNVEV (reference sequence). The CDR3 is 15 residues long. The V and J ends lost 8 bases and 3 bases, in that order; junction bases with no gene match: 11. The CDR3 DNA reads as TGTGCCAGCTTCCCGCGAAGCGGGAAAACAGATACGCAGTATTTT. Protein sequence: CASFPRSGKTDTQYF.

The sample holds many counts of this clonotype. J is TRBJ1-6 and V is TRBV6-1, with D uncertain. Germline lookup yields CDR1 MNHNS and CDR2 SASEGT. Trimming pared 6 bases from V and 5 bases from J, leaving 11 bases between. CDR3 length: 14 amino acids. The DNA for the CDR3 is TGTGCCAGCAGGCCCGGACGGAATAATTCACCCCTCCACTTT. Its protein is CASRPGRNNSPLHF.